This TCR beta chain was retrieved from a study of cytomegalovirus exposure and HLA in healthy donors. Study results and caveats: According to a later analysis, TCR clusters from the first cohort tended to co-occur in the 110 or so validation repertoires. In vitro experiments confirmed that a few CMV-associated chains were specific for CMV antigens. Accounts indicate the classifier identified cytomegalovirus status with strong specificity and sensitivity.

Trimming cost V 7 bases and J 5 bases; bases outside gene matches: 8. Germline V gene data show CDR1 as LNHDA and CDR2 as SQIVND (reference sequence). The length of the CDR3 is 14 residues. Remarks on this clone: Its antigen is still unknown.

The method was immunoSEQ multiplex PCR; TCRdb's version includes in-frame clones alone and lacks a portion of them. The sample yields tens of thousands of clones, 95% to 98% seen once. The sequencing input was PBMCs. The source is a woman between 18 and 29 years old in good health and CMV-seropositive. This chain joins TRBV19 and TRBJ2-7, with TRBD1 matching over 10 bases. The CDR3 coding sequence is TGTGCCAGTAAGAGGGGGACAGGGGTCCACGAGCAGTACTTC. It translates to CASKRGTGVHEQYF.